The sequence of this TCR beta chain was determined in a study of technical replicates of blood from several donors. CDR1 and CDR2 from the germline V gene are MNHNS and SASEGT. The CDR3 totals 12 residues. V dropped 2 bases and J dropped 2 bases, with 3 bases sitting between them. TCRdb keeps only in-frame clones here, not all; method: immunoSEQ multiplex PCR. Here the sample spans around 80,000 clones, over 75% being singletons. The sequenced material came from T cells isolated from PBMCs. J is TRBJ1-2 and V is TRBV6-1; D unclear. The source is a human donor in good health. The CDR3: CASSERNYGYTF. CDR3 coding DNA: TGTGCCAGCAGTGAACGGAACTATGGCTACACCTTC.